The clone carrying this T cell receptor (beta chain) occurred once. The antigen remains undetermined. Using its own MiXCR run on the multiplex PCR reads, TCRdb lists one record per CDR3 protein. The sample has over 150,000 distinct CDR3 sequences; approximately 33% are singletons. The data derive from a study of breast tumors, draining lymph nodes, adjacent tissues. Study conclusions and caveats: Tumor TCR diversity was below lymph nodes but above nontumor tissue. Data fit most tumor T cells coming from lymph node, expanding in tumor.

Samples came from axillary lymph nodes draining the breast cancer. The CDR3 is 15 residues long. Germline values: CDR1 MNHEY, CDR2 SVGAGI. The V and J ends lost 5 bases and 4 bases respectively, with 16 bases between them. This chain joins TRBV6-5 and TRBJ2-3; D not resolved. The receptor's source is a female donor with breast cancer. Some clones in this sample may be carry-over from other donors' samples. Sequencing was carried out using axillary lymph node tissue. DNA for the CDR3: TGTGCCAGCAGTCTGACGGCTAGGCCCCCAGATACGCAGTATTTT. It translates to CASSLTARPPDTQYF.